These 10 T cell receptor beta chains were all obtained from the same sample, sequenced in a study of beta chain features in type 1 diabetes. Every bit of the isolated RNA underwent reverse transcription, so sequencing read expressed TCRB transcripts. Profiling relied on immunoSEQ multiplex PCR, and the TCRdb table lists in-frame clones only, not all of them. The table records under 300,000 clones, 25% to 30% of them present only once. Sequencing was done on a sample of central memory CD4+ T cells from blood. These receptors came from a man younger than 45 in good health.

In this sample, this clone turned up a few times. The chain combines TRBV7-2 with TRBJ1-1; 7 bases map to TRBD1. Germline trimming cut 2 bases from V and 7 bases from J; bases unmatched to any gene: 19. The CDR3 extends over 18 amino acids. Germline V CDR1 and CDR2: SGHTA, FQGNSA. Written as DNA, the CDR3 is TGTGCCAGCAGCTTACTATTAAGCCGGGACAGTGACCTTTTTGAAGCTTTCTTT. This translates into CASSLLLSRDSDLFEAFF.

Ten or more counts support this clone. J is TRBJ2-3 and V is TRBV29-1; 8 positions match TRBD1. Per germline, CDR1 SQVTM and CDR2 ANQGSEA. Trimming at V came to 6 bases and at J to 1 base, leaving 3 bases not matched to a gene. The length of the CDR3 is 13 residues. The CDR3 region has the DNA TGCAGCGTCCAGGGGGCCGGCACAGATACGCAGTATTTT. Residues: CSVQGAGTDTQYF.

This clone has more than one count but fewer than ten. The chain joins TRBV7-9 to TRBJ2-6; D is unclear. Germline V gene data show CDR1 as SEHNR and CDR2 as FQNEAQ (reference sequence). The CDR3 consists of 15 residues. Trimming shortened V by 3 bases and J by 0 bases, and 6 bases separated the two germline ends. The CDR3 bases are TGTGCCAGCAGCTTGTGGGTCTCTGGGGCCAACGTCCTGACTTTC. Residues: CASSLWVSGANVLTF.

The chain links TRBV23-1 to TRBJ1-1; D ambiguous. TRBV23-1 is identified as an open reading frame with a role that is uncertain. The CDR3 extends over 14 amino acids. The ends were cut back, 2 bases at V and 4 bases at J, with 11 bases in the middle. The CDR3 region is CASSQNKLGTEAFF. The CDR3 coding sequence is TGCGCCAGCAGTCAAAACAAGCTAGGCACTGAAGCTTTCTTT.

The J gene is TRBJ2-2, the V gene TRBV9, with D unresolved. Germline CDR1 SGDLS, CDR2 YYNGEE. The CDR3 extends over 13 amino acids. Trimming cost V 2 bases and J 6 bases, with 8 bases left between them. The CDR3 sequence: CASSVLVSGELFF. CDR3 DNA: TGTGCCAGCAGCGTTCTCGTCTCCGGGGAGCTGTTTTTT.

There are a few counts of this clone. This chain joins TRBV18 and TRBJ2-1; 7 nucleotides line up with TRBD2. Trimming cost V 3 bases and J 2 bases; bases outside gene matches: 7. The germline CDR1 and CDR2 sequences are KGHSH and LQKENI. This CDR3 spans 16 amino acids. The CDR3 DNA sequence: TGTGCCAGCTCACCTGCGGGAGCGGCCGCCTACAATGAGCAGTTCTTC. Protein sequence: CASSPAGAAAYNEQFF. The entire variable domain, with the rest obtained from reference TRBV18 and TRBJ2-1, is as follows: NAGVMQNPRHLVRRRGQEARLRCSPMKGHSHVYWYRQLPEEGLKFMVYLQKENIIDESGMPKERFSAEFPKEGPSILRIQQVVRGDSAAYFCASSPAGAAAYNEQFFGPGTRLTVL.

This chain links TRBV29-1 with TRBJ1-1; D call uncertain. The germline V and J ends were trimmed by 4 bases and 2 bases, with 14 bases remaining between them. Germline V gene sequence: CDR1 SQVTM, CDR2 ANQGSEA. This CDR3 has 14 residues. The CDR3 here is CSVARQNFNTEAFF. CDR3 nucleotide sequence: TGCAGCGTTGCCCGGCAGAATTTCAACACTGAAGCTTTCTTT.

This chain joins TRBV7-8 and TRBJ2-5, with D unclear. The V gene lost 7 bases and the J gene lost 0 bases, with 12 bases spanning the gap. Germline loops: CDR1 SGHVS, CDR2 FQNEAQ. The CDR3 contains 14 residues. CDR3 protein: CASILDMYQETQYF. The CDR3 DNA reads as TGTGCCAGCATCCTCGACATGTACCAAGAGACCCAGTACTTC.

V usage is TRBV14 and J usage is TRBJ1-1; perhaps TRBD1 as D (6 bases). This CDR3 contains 14 residues. Germline assignment: CDR1 SGHDN and CDR2 FVKESK. Trimming cost V 2 bases and J 6 bases, with 13 bases left between them. Here the CDR3 reads CASSQTGMWPEAFF. CDR3 coding DNA: TGTGCCAGCAGCCAAACAGGGATGTGGCCTGAAGCTTTCTTT.

This clone was seen a single time. With a much larger clone just one base away, this may be a read error. This rearrangement joins TRBV4-2 to TRBJ1-5; TRBD1 is a possible D gene (6 bases). Germline V lookup: CDR1 LGHNA, CDR2 YNFKEQ. The CDR3 extends over 15 amino acids. CDR3 nucleotide sequence: TGTGCCTGCAGCCGGGAAGGGGGGGTCAATCAGCCCCAGCATTTT. The encoded protein is CACSREGGVNQPQHF.